This TCR beta chain is drawn from a study of blood T cell repertoires in COVID-19. About the study: Samples came from the United States, Italy and Spain, spanning acute and convalescent COVID-19.

Original analysis: Amplified reference gene primers provided the basis for estimating nucleated cell counts. Generated by immunoSEQ multiplex PCR, the TCRdb table keeps only in-frame clones and is missing some. The DNA was the basis for D and trimming; V, J and clone size are from that table. The data hold 250,000 or so clones, with nearly 95% observed a single time. CDR1 SGDLS and CDR2 YYNGEE come from the germline V gene. This CDR3 is 17 amino acids long. Unmatched junction bases numbered 6, after V lost 4 bases and J lost 0 bases. The J gene is TRBJ2-6, the V gene TRBV9; 8 nucleotides align to TRBD2. The TCR comes from a man aged 25-40 years with COVID-19, enrolled during active disease. Sequences were obtained from peripheral blood. The CDR3 loop reads CASSPRGGYSGANVLTF. CDR3 DNA sequence: TGTGCCAGCAGCCCCCGGGGGGGATACTCTGGGGCCAACGTCCTGACTTTC.